This is a list of T cell receptor beta chains from one sample in a study of identifying expanded T cells in peripheral blood. Clones were read by immunoSEQ multiplex PCR, and TCRdb kept only the in-frame ones, dropping some. This table has about 82,000 clones, around nine tenths appearing once. The sequenced material came from blood. The receptors were sampled from a person aged 18-69 years in good health. Both conserved end residues are part of each CDR3. The order of the fields is J gene, V gene, D gene, clone size, CDR3 DNA, CDR3 protein. The D gene is left open where the match is weak. Size is omitted from some rows. Given values are once, few, many or a class for expanded clones.

TRBJ2-7,TRBV7-2,TRBD1,.,TGTGCCAGCAGCTTAGGTCGGCAGGGGGACGAGCAGTACTTC,CASSLGRQGDEQYF
TRBJ1-1,TRBV29-1,.,.,TGCAGCGTTCTACCACAGGGAGGAGGTACTGAAGCTTTCTTT,CSVLPQGGGTEAFF
TRBJ1-2,TRBV5-1,.,.,TGCGCCAGCAGCCCCGGACAGAGTTTGTCCTATGGCTACACCTTC,CASSPGQSLSYGYTF
TRBJ2-3,TRBV4-3,TRBD2,.,TGCGCCAGCAGCCAAGATATGGCAGGGGGCGGACTAGCGGGAGTTAGTACGCAGTATTTT,CASSQDMAGGGLAGVSTQYF
TRBJ2-2,TRBV5-1,.,.,TGCGCCAGCAGCTTGGATCAACAGGCGGGCACCGGGGAGCTGTTTTTT,CASSLDQQAGTGELFF
TRBJ1-4,TRBV5-6,.,.,TGTGCCAGCAGCTCCTTCGGGGGGACGGCTAATGAAAAACTGTTTTTT,CASSSFGGTANEKLFF
TRBJ2-1,TRBV7-3,TRBD2,.,TGTGCCAGCAGCCAGACTAGCGGGGGGGCCCATGAGCAGTTCTTC,CASSQTSGGAHEQFF
TRBJ1-1,TRBV5-1,.,.,TGCGCCAGCAGCTTACGCGAGAACACTGAAGCTTTCTTT,CASSLRENTEAFF
TRBJ1-1,TRBV9,.,once,TGTGCCAGCAGCGTAGATCAGGGGCGCTTTATATCTGAAGCTTTCTTT,CASSVDQGRFISEAFF
TRBJ2-7,TRBV4-2,TRBD2,.,TGTGCCAGCAGCCAAGGTAATAGCGGGAACTCCTACGAGCAGTACTTC,CASSQGNSGNSYEQYF
TRBJ1-5,TRBV7-2,.,.,TGTGCCAGCAGCTTACAGGGAGATCAGCCCCAGCATTTT,CASSLQGDQPQHF
TRBJ1-5,TRBV10-3,.,.,TGTGCCATCAGTGAGTCGACGGGGGGGTTTGATCAGCCCCAGCATTTT,CAISESTGGFDQPQHF
TRBJ2-2,TRBV11-2,.,.,TGTGCCAGCAGCTTAAGTCTAAACGGGATAGACACCGGGGAGCTGTTTTTT,CASSLSLNGIDTGELFF
TRBJ1-4,TRBV19,.,.,TGTGCCACCCGCGAGGCCGGGGCTGAAAAACTGTTTTTT,CATREAGAEKLFF
TRBJ1-4,TRBV11-2,.,once,TGTGCCAGCAGCTTAGGGTACGGGGATGAAAAACTGTTTTTT,CASSLGYGDEKLFF
TRBJ1-1,TRBV18,.,.,TGTGCCAGCTCACCCCTGGGGGGTCCGGAGAACACTGAAGCTTTCTTT,CASSPLGGPENTEAFF
TRBJ2-2,TRBV5-1,.,.,TGCGCCAGCAGCACGTCGCAGACAGGTTTCCCCGGGGAGCTGTTTTTT,CASSTSQTGFPGELFF
TRBJ2-1,TRBV13,.,.,TGTGCCAGCAGCTTCGACAGTTACAATGAGCAGTTCTTC,CASSFDSYNEQFF
TRBJ2-2,TRBV10-3,.,.,TGTGCCATCAGAAACACCGGGGAGCTGTTTTTT,CAIRNTGELFF
TRBJ1-2,TRBV10-3,.,.,TGTGCCATCAAACCAGGGGAAATGGGCTACACCTTC,CAIKPGEMGYTF
TRBJ2-5,TRBV7-2,TRBD2,.,TGTGCCAGCAGCCCAAGGACTAGCGGGAGGATAGAGACCCAGTACTTC,CASSPRTSGRIETQYF
TRBJ1-2,TRBV5-1,TRBD1,.,TGCGCCAGCAGCATCCGGGACAGGGTACGTGGCTACACCTTC,CASSIRDRVRGYTF
TRBJ2-2,TRBV19,.,once,TGTGCCAGTAGTAAAAGAGGAGACACCGGGGAGCTGTTTTTT,CASSKRGDTGELFF
TRBJ1-2,TRBV5-1,.,.,TGCGCCAGCAGCTTGGCGGGGGATGGCTACACCTTC,CASSLAGDGYTF
TRBJ1-5,TRBV10-3,.,.,TGTGCCATCAGTGAGTCCGGCAGTCCTTATAGCAATCAGCCCCAGCATTTT,CAISESGSPYSNQPQHF
TRBJ1-5,TRBV19,.,.,TGTGCCAGTAGTATAGGTGGGGGGAGCAATCAGCCCCAGCATTTT,CASSIGGGSNQPQHF
TRBJ2-1,TRBV2,TRBD2,.,TGTGCCAGCAGAATGACTAGCGGGGGGGTTGATGAGCAGTTCTTC,CASRMTSGGVDEQFF
TRBJ2-7,TRBV2,.,.,TGTGCCAGCAGTGGGTTCCGGGGTCCGGACGAGCAGTACTTC,CASSGFRGPDEQYF
TRBJ1-2,TRBV14,.,.,TGTGCCAGCAGCCAAGATTACCGTGGCTACACCTTC,CASSQDYRGYTF